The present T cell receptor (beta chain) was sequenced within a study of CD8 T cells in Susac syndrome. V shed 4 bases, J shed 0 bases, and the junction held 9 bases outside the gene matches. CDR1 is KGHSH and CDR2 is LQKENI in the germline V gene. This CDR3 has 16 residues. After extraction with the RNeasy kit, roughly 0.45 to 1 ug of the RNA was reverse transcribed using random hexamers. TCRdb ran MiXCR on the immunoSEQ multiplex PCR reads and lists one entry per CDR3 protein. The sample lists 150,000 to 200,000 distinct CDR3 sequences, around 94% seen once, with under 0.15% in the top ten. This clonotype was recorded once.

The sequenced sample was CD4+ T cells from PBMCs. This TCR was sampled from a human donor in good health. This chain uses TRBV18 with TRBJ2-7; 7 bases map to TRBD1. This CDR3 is CASSHGTVGSSYEQYF. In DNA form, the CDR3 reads TGTGCCAGCTCACATGGGACAGTGGGGAGCTCCTACGAGCAGTACTTC.